Presented here are 25 T cell receptor beta chains from one specimen sequenced in a study of CD8+CD57+ T cells in acquired aplastic anemia. The template used for profiling TCR beta VDJ and CDR3 was genomic DNA. TCRdb re-analysed the reads in MiXCR, keeping a single row per CDR3 protein. The repertoire holds approximately 80,000 distinct CDR3 sequences, with 55% to 75% as singletons. The sequenced patients had an expansion of CD8+CD57+ cells seen by flow cytometry. Sequencing was done on a sample of sorted CD4+, CD8+, or CD8+CD57+ T cells (not recorded which) from PBMCs. These receptor sequences come from a human donor with aplastic anemia.

In this sample, this clonotype turned up a few times. The chain combines TRBV20-1 with TRBJ1-3; D perhaps matches TRBD1 (5 bases). This CDR3 comprises 14 residues. Germline lookup yields CDR1 DFQATT and CDR2 SNEGSKA (reference sequence). Trimming cost V 3 bases and J 3 bases, with 12 bases left between them. The CDR3 spells CSASSGGDGNTIYF. The CDR3 DNA reads as TGCAGTGCTAGTTCCGGGGGTGATGGAAACACCATATATTTT.

V and J are TRBV9 and TRBJ2-7, with 7 bases aligning to TRBD1. The junction had 12 bases not matched to a gene; V was cut back by 3 bases and J by 6 bases. CDR1 and CDR2 from the germline V gene are SGDLS and YYNGEE. This CDR3 spans 15 amino acids. DNA of the CDR3: TGTGCCAGCAGCGCCGGGACAGAGCCTTTTCGCGAGCAGTACTTC. Its translation is CASSAGTEPFREQYF.

The chain joins TRBV5-6 to TRBJ2-5; weak D call: TRBD1 (6 bases). The CDR3 totals 18 residues. V was pared by 4 bases and J by 2 bases, with 24 bases between. Germline assignment: CDR1 SGHDT and CDR2 YYEEEE. The CDR3 DNA reads as TGTGCCAGCAGCGTGTTCTCCAGGGGCCCGGAAACGCAAGAGACCCAGTACTTC. Residues: CASSVFSRGPETQETQYF.

V gene TRBV2 combines with J gene TRBJ2-1, with D possibly TRBD2 on 7 matching bases. The germline V gene has CDR1 SNHLY and CDR2 FYNNEI. V gave up 6 bases and J gave up 3 bases, with 15 bases separating them. The CDR3 contains 15 residues. CDR3 sequence reads: CASRWGGGIYNEQFF. The CDR3 nucleotides are TGTGCCAGCAGATGGGGGGGCGGGATCTACAATGAGCAGTTCTTC. Combining the CDR3 with reference TRBV2 and TRBJ2-1 gives the whole variable domain EPEVTQTPSHQVTQMGQEVILRCVPISNHLYFYWYRQILGQKVEFLVSFYNNEISEKSEIFDDQFSVERPDGSNFTLKIRSTKLEDSAMYFCASRWGGGIYNEQFFGPGTRLTVL.

V gene TRBV2 combines with J gene TRBJ2-7; 7 nucleotides agree with TRBD1. Trimming removed 6 bases from V and 2 bases from J; junction bases left unmatched: 10. In germline, CDR1 is SNHLY, CDR2 FYNNEI. The CDR3 spans 15 residues. The CDR3 DNA reads TGTGCCAGCAGACCCGAGGGGGCCCTACCCTACGAGCAGTACTTC. Translated, it gives CASRPEGALPYEQYF.

The genes are TRBV11-2 and TRBJ1-5; D gene uncertain. The germline V gene encodes CDR1 SGHAT and CDR2 FQNNGV. This CDR3 contains 11 residues. Trimming removed 5 bases at V and 4 bases at J, with 3 bases between. CDR3 in DNA: TGTGCCAGCAGCAGGAATCAGCCCCAGCATTTT. This encodes CASSRNQPQHF.

The chain employs TRBV15 and TRBJ2-2; D ambiguous. The CDR3 consists of 15 residues. Germline CDR1 reads LNHNV; CDR2 reads YYDKDF (reference sequence). V lost 0 bases, J lost 9 bases, and 14 bases lay in between. The CDR3 protein is CATSRDRQPTRELFF. The DNA for the CDR3 is TGTGCCACCAGCAGAGATCGGCAGCCTACCAGGGAGCTGTTTTTT.

This sequence joins TRBV19 and TRBJ2-1; D not certain. The CDR3 contains 14 residues. Trimming cost V 1 base and J 8 bases, with 12 bases left between them. Germline V gene data show CDR1 as LNHDA and CDR2 as SQIVND (reference sequence). CDR3 amino acids: CASSIGLGMDEQFF. The CDR3 region has the DNA TGTGCCAGTAGTATAGGGCTCGGCATGGATGAGCAGTTCTTC. Full variable domain (rest looked up from reference TRBV19 and TRBJ2-1): DGGITQSPKYLFRKEGQNVTLSCEQNLNHDAMYWYRQDPGQGLRLIYYSQIVNDFQKGDIAEGYSVSREKKESFPLTVTSAQKNPTAFYLCASSIGLGMDEQFFGPGTRLTVL.

The gene calls are TRBV7-6 and TRBJ2-5; D is unresolved. This CDR3 has 14 amino acids. Trimming removed 0 bases from V and 7 bases from J, with 12 bases in between. CDR1 SGHVS and CDR2 FNYEAQ come from the germline V gene. The DNA of the CDR3 is TGTGCCAGCAGCTTAGCTATCGGAGTCGGGACCCAGTACTTC. Amino acids: CASSLAIGVGTQYF.

V usage is TRBV24-1 and J usage is TRBJ2-3; TRBD1 aligns across 8 bases. The germline V gene has CDR1 KGHDR and CDR2 SFDVKD. The CDR3 length is 16 residues. With 4 bases clipped from V and 3 bases from J, the junction kept 8 bases outside the gene matches. The CDR3 sequence: CATSDGDRSRTDTQYF. In DNA, the CDR3 is TGTGCCACCAGTGACGGGGACAGGAGCAGAACAGATACGCAGTATTTT.

This chain uses TRBV4-2 with TRBJ2-7, with D hard to call. Germline V lookup: CDR1 LGHNA, CDR2 YNFKEQ. V shed 1 base and J shed 3 bases, with 7 bases lying between them. The CDR3 spans 13 residues. The CDR3 DNA reads as TGTGCCAGCAGCCAAGGGCCTGACTACGAGCAGTACTTC. Its protein is CASSQGPDYEQYF.

This rearrangement joins TRBV11-1 to TRBJ2-1; tentatively, D is TRBD2 (6 bases). V was clipped by 5 bases and J by 15 bases, with 23 bases between them. Looked up from germline, CDR1 is SGHAT and CDR2 is FQDESV (reference sequence). The CDR3 runs 14 residues. CDR3 DNA: TGTGCCAGCAGCCCTTGGGGGGAGAGAATGAACCCGTTCTTC. It specifies CASSPWGERMNPFF.

This chain's CDR3 is CASSVSGQETQYF. In DNA form, the CDR3 reads TGTGCCAGCAGTGTTTCGGGACAAGAGACCCAGTACTTC. This chain joins TRBV2 and TRBJ2-5, with D possibly matching TRBD2 (5 bases). Germline CDR1 reads SNHLY; CDR2 reads FYNNEI. Trimming took off 4 bases at V and 2 bases at J, with 8 bases between the two ends. The CDR3 is made up of 13 amino acids. Full variable domain (rest looked up from reference TRBV2 and TRBJ2-5): EPEVTQTPSHQVTQMGQEVILRCVPISNHLYFYWYRQILGQKVEFLVSFYNNEISEKSEIFDDQFSVERPDGSNFTLKIRSTKLEDSAMYFCASSVSGQETQYFGPGTRLLVL.

This clonotype has a single count. This chain joins TRBV19 and TRBJ2-1; D gene unclear. This CDR3 has 15 amino acids. The V and J ends lost 8 bases and 4 bases respectively, with 18 bases between them. In germline, CDR1 is LNHDA, CDR2 SQIVND (reference sequence). The CDR3 sequence is CASRTGTTPYNEQFF. CDR3 DNA: TGTGCCAGTCGGACCGGTACTACTCCTTACAATGAGCAGTTCTTC.

J is TRBJ1-1 and V is TRBV15, with D possibly being TRBD1 (6 bases). Trimming shortened V by 0 bases and J by 7 bases, and 12 bases separated the two germline ends. Germline V gives CDR1 LNHNV, CDR2 YYDKDF (reference sequence). The CDR3 has 14 residues. This CDR3 is CATSRDLPGVEAFF. The CDR3 nucleotides are TGTGCCACCAGCAGAGATCTGCCAGGGGTTGAAGCTTTCTTT.

This clonotype was seen ten or more times. The rearrangement joins TRBV9 to TRBJ2-7; 7 positions match TRBD1. V dropped 0 bases and J dropped 7; count of bases not matched to a gene: 4. The CDR3 runs to 13 residues. The germline CDR1 and CDR2 sequences are SGDLS and YYNGEE. The chain's CDR3 is CASSVVETGEQYF. CDR3 bases: TGTGCCAGCAGCGTAGTAGAGACAGGGGAGCAGTACTTC.

This clonotype appeared a few times. The V gene is TRBV29-1, the J gene TRBJ2-7; a weak D match, TRBD1 (6 bases). The germline V gene has CDR1 SQVTM and CDR2 ANQGSEA. Trimming shortened V by 7 bases and J by 4 bases, and 11 bases separated the two germline ends. The CDR3 length is 11 residues. CDR3 nucleotide sequence: TGCAGCGCAACAGGGCCTTACGAGCAGTACTTC. Its translation is CSATGPYEQYF.

This rearrangement joins TRBV25-1 to TRBJ2-3, with D unresolved. The V gene lost 2 bases and the J gene lost 6 bases, with 6 bases spanning the gap. The CDR3 runs 12 residues. Germline CDR1 is MGHDK and CDR2 is SYGVNS. The CDR3: CASSEPSDTQYF. CDR3 bases: TGTGCCAGCAGTGAACCGTCCGATACGCAGTATTTT.

Comments on this clonotype: One junction end disagrees with the germline gene, perhaps due to a read error. V gene TRBV5-4 combines with J gene TRBJ2-1; 8 bases are a match to TRBD2. Per germline, CDR1 SGHNT and CDR2 YYREEE (reference sequence). The CDR3 contains 10 residues. The CDR3 region has the DNA TGTGCCAGCAGCTTAAAGCGGGAGATCTTC. This codes for CASSLKREIF.

V gene TRBV19 combines with J gene TRBJ2-2, with TRBD2 matching over 7 bases. CDR3 length: 16 amino acids. Trimming removed 7 bases from V and 4 bases from J; junction bases left unmatched: 12. Germline CDR1 and CDR2: LNHDA and SQIVND (reference sequence). CDR3 loop: CASNRGRELVTGELFF. DNA of the CDR3: TGTGCCAGTAATAGAGGGAGGGAACTGGTCACCGGGGAGCTGTTTTTT. The full variable domain, its missing parts supplied by reference TRBV19 and TRBJ2-2, is DGGITQSPKYLFRKEGQNVTLSCEQNLNHDAMYWYRQDPGQGLRLIYYSQIVNDFQKGDIAEGYSVSREKKESFPLTVTSAQKNPTAFYLCASNRGRELVTGELFFGEGSRLTVL.

The chain recombines TRBV10-3 with TRBJ2-3; 10 bases match TRBD1. The CDR3 length is 15 residues. Germline loops: CDR1 ENHRY, CDR2 SYGVKD. With 10 bases clipped from V and 0 bases from J, the junction kept 7 bases outside the gene matches. The CDR3 sequence is CATTEGQGSTDTQYF. As DNA, the CDR3 is TGTGCCACCACCGAGGGACAGGGGAGCACAGATACGCAGTATTTT.

The chain combines TRBV29-1 with TRBJ2-3, with 7 nucleotides matching TRBD1. Trimming at V came to 2 bases and at J to 5 bases, leaving 10 bases not matched to a gene. The CDR3 has 15 residues. Germline CDR1 reads SQVTM; CDR2 reads ANQGSEA. The CDR3 here is CSVERQGDLGDTQYF. CDR3 nucleotides: TGCAGCGTTGAACGCCAGGGGGATTTGGGAGATACGCAGTATTTT.

The chain employs TRBV5-1 and TRBJ2-7; TRBD1 matches 8 bases. The CDR3 contains 14 residues. The germline V gene has CDR1 SGHRS and CDR2 YFSETQ. V dropped 0 bases and J dropped 5; count of bases not matched to a gene: 4. CDR3 in amino acids: CASSLVRTGHEQYF. Here the CDR3 DNA reads TGCGCCAGCAGCTTGGTACGGACAGGGCACGAGCAGTACTTC.

This chain uses TRBV24-1 with TRBJ1-2; 8 bases map to TRBD1. The J segment lost 6 bases and the V segment lost 5 bases, leaving 7 bases of the junction unmatched. CDR3 length: 14 amino acids. Germline loops: CDR1 KGHDR, CDR2 SFDVKD. This CDR3 reads CATSGIQGVDGYTF. Here the CDR3 DNA reads TGTGCCACCAGTGGTATACAGGGGGTGGATGGCTACACCTTC.

The chain is built from TRBV7-3 and TRBJ1-5, with 8 bases fitting TRBD1. The trim removed 5 bases at V and 6 bases at J, leaving 12 bases unmatched. CDR3 length: 16 residues. The germline CDR1 and CDR2 sequences are SGHTA and FQGTGA. The DNA for the CDR3 is TGTGCCAGCAGCGCGCGGACAGGGCGCAAGGGTCAGCCCCAGCATTTT. Its protein is CASSARTGRKGQPQHF.